This TCR beta chain was sequenced in a study of human T cells and chemical hapten exposure. At the level of the study: Patients, a majority of them female, were diagnosed with alopecia areata, totalis or universalis.

The time point denotes: patch test 2, 6 weeks after DPC sensitization. Treatment reported: therapeutic diphenylcyclopropenone sensitization with weekly scalp DPC. V lost 0 bases, J lost 2 bases, and 10 bases stayed unmatched. Per germline, CDR1 DFQATT and CDR2 SNEGSKA (reference sequence). The length of the CDR3 is 17 residues. Broader study findings: Patch test score was positively correlated with the counts of TCRs that had expanded at PT1.

From the RACE reads, TCRdb called clonotypes with MiXCR, one entry per CDR3 protein. The sample records some 80,000 distinct CDR3 sequences, roughly 10% being singletons. This clonotype was counted at least ten times. Antigen: not known. V gene TRBV20-1 combines with J gene TRBJ2-1; TRBD2 matches 7 bases. The sequence came from a woman between 25 and 40 years old with alopecia areata. Some clones in this sample may be carry-over from other donors' samples. The source material was whole blood, sampled in connection with sensitization to the hapten diphenylcyclopropenone (DPC). The CDR3 region is CSARDGEGRGAYNEQFF. The CDR3 nucleotides read TGCAGTGCTAGAGATGGAGAGGGACGGGGGGCCTACAATGAGCAGTTCTTC.